A single sample gave rise to the 20 T cell receptor beta chains below, sequenced in a study of OX40 agonist ivuxolimab in advanced cancers. The library was generated by the immunoSEQ multiplex PCR assay. Sourced from immuneACCESS, this table was stored by TCRdb with only in-frame sequences that have V and J called. A share of the clones is absent; for the studies checked, an unresolved V gene accounts for under half, and the remainder has no known explanation. The sample contains 65,000 to 80,000 clones, approximately 86% of them found a single time. The ten largest account for 0.7% to 0.9% of the sample. Sequences were derived from CD4+ or CD8+ T cells sorted from blood, sampled in a trial of the OX40 agonist ivuxolimab. These receptor sequences come from an adult with an advanced solid tumor such as melanoma, head and neck, liver or kidney cancer.

This chain uses TRBV27 with TRBJ1-3, with D uncertain. V was pared by 1 base and J by 3 bases, with 10 bases between. The CDR3 length is 15 residues. Germline loops: CDR1 MNHEY, CDR2 SMNVEV (reference sequence). The CDR3, as DNA: TGTGCCAGCAGTTTATATGGGGTGGGTGGAAACACCATATATTTT. Protein: CASSLYGVGGNTIYF.

In this sample, this clone turned up many times. The chain combines TRBV28 with TRBJ1-5; no clear D gene. Trimming took off 2 bases at V and 1 base at J, with 9 bases between the two ends. CDR1 and CDR2 from the germline V gene are MDHEN and SYDVKM. The CDR3 sequence is 15 residues long. CDR3 region: CASSLLTTSNQPQHF. The CDR3 DNA sequence: TGTGCCAGCAGTTTACTCACCACAAGCAATCAGCCCCAGCATTTT.

The CDR3 coding sequence is TGTGCCAGTAGTATTGGGCAGCCCGAGACCCAGTACTTC. Translated: CASSIGQPETQYF. The chain recombines TRBV19 with TRBJ2-5; D ambiguous. CDR3 length: 13 amino acids. Germline-derived CDR1 and CDR2 are LNHDA and SQIVND (reference sequence). Trimming took 3 bases from V and 5 from J, leaving 10 bases between them.

The V gene is TRBV7-9, the J gene TRBJ1-1; D remains unclear. Trimming took off 1 base at V and 10 bases at J, with 10 bases between the two ends. The CDR3 runs to 12 residues. CDR1 and CDR2 from the germline V gene are SEHNR and FQNEAQ (reference sequence). The CDR3 sequence is CASSLERFLAFF. The CDR3 DNA reads TGTGCCAGCAGCTTAGAGAGATTTCTAGCTTTCTTT.

The CDR3 sequence is CASSPQTSGTYNEQFF. The CDR3 coding sequence is TGTGCCAGCAGCCCACAGACTAGCGGGACCTACAATGAGCAGTTCTTC. The chain combines TRBV7-3 with TRBJ2-1, with 11 bases aligning to TRBD2. After removal of 5 bases from V and 2 bases from J, the junction contained 5 bases not matched to a gene. CDR1 and CDR2 (germline): SGHTA, FQGTGA. The CDR3 extends over 16 amino acids.

This rearrangement joins TRBV7-9 to TRBJ1-2; D call uncertain. CDR3 length equals 14 residues. Germline-derived CDR1 and CDR2 are SEHNR and FQNEAQ (reference sequence). Trimming shortened V by 5 bases and J by 4 bases, and 14 bases separated the two germline ends. In DNA form, the CDR3 reads TGTGCCAGCAGCCCCGGCGAGGGCACCTATGGCTACACCTTC. The encoded protein is CASSPGEGTYGYTF.

The V call is TRBV7-2, the J call TRBJ2-2, with TRBD2 identical over 7 bases. There are 15 residues in the CDR3. Per the germline V gene, CDR1 is SGHTA and CDR2 is FQGNSA. V dropped 1 base and J dropped 7; count of bases not matched to a gene: 6. CDR3 region: CASSLGTSGNGELFF. The CDR3 DNA is TGTGCCAGCAGCTTAGGGACTAGTGGTAACGGGGAGCTGTTTTTT. Together with reference TRBV7-2 and TRBJ2-2, the CDR3 gives the full variable domain: GAGVSQSPSNKVTEKGKDVELRCDPISGHTALYWYRQSLGQGLEFLIYFQGNSAPDKSGLPSDRFSAERTGGSVSTLTIQRTQQEDSAVYLCASSLGTSGNGELFFGEGSRLTVL.

This chain connects TRBV19 to TRBJ2-7, with TRBD1 identical over 11 bases. CDR3 size: 14 residues. Per the germline V gene, CDR1 is LNHDA and CDR2 is SQIVND (reference sequence). The trim removed 9 bases at V and 1 base at J, leaving 5 bases unmatched. The chain's CDR3 is CASIGTGGSYEQYF. Here the CDR3 DNA reads TGTGCCAGCATCGGGACAGGGGGATCCTACGAGCAGTACTTC.

The J gene is TRBJ1-6, the V gene TRBV18; TRBD1 is a possible D gene (5 bases). Germline-derived CDR1 and CDR2 are KGHSH and LQKENI. This CDR3 is built from 14 residues. Trimming removed 4 bases at V and 6 bases at J, with 10 bases between. The CDR3 sequence: CASSRGTANSPLHF. The CDR3, as DNA: TGTGCCAGCTCACGAGGGACGGCTAATTCACCCCTCCACTTT.

V is TRBV1 and J is TRBJ1-1. TRBV1 is reported as a pseudogene. The CDR3 has 17 residues. CDR3 residues: CTSSQERLMGGNTEAFF. As DNA, the CDR3 is TGCACCAGCAGCCAAGAAAGGTTAATGGGCGGGAACACTGAAGCTTTCTTT.

The rearrangement joins TRBV7-3 to TRBJ2-2; no reliable D call. The germline V and J ends were trimmed by 2 bases and 2 bases, with 6 bases remaining between them. Germline values: CDR1 SGHTA, CDR2 FQGTGA. The CDR3 is 14 amino acids. The CDR3 spells CASSLLGNTGELFF. The CDR3 DNA reads as TGTGCCAGCAGCTTACTAGGAAACACCGGGGAGCTGTTTTTT.

The V call is TRBV9, the J call TRBJ2-3; tentatively, D is TRBD1 or TRBD2 (5 bases each). The CDR3 consists of 13 residues. Germline values: CDR1 SGDLS, CDR2 YYNGEE. CDR3 protein: CPWSHKGEDTQYF. The CDR3 DNA reads TGTCCTTGGTCCCATAAAGGGGAGGATACGCAGTATTTT. Together with reference TRBV9 and TRBJ2-3, the CDR3 gives the full variable domain: DSGVTQTPKHLITATGQRVTLRCSPRSGDLSVYWYQQSLDQGLQFLIQYYNGEERAKGNILERFSAQQFPDLHSELNLSSLELGDSALYFCPWSHKGEDTQYFGPGTRLTVL.

The chain couples TRBV14 to TRBJ2-1, with a tentative D call TRBD1 (6 bases). In germline, CDR1 is SGHDN, CDR2 FVKESK. The CDR3 contains 11 residues. The V gene lost 1 base and the J gene lost 15 bases, with 10 bases spanning the gap. The DNA for the CDR3 is TGTGCCAGCAGCCAAGGGAGCAGGGGGTTCTTC. This translates into CASSQGSRGFF. Full variable domain (outside the CDR3, taken from reference TRBV14 and TRBJ2-1): EAGVTQFPSHSVIEKGQTVTLRCDPISGHDNLYWYRRVMGKEIKFLLHFVKESKQDESGMPNNRFLAERTGGTYSTLKVQPAELEDSGVYFCASSQGSRGFFGPGTRLTVL.

The J gene is TRBJ2-1, the V gene TRBV9; 8 nucleotides align to TRBD1. CDR1 and CDR2 from the germline V gene are SGDLS and YYNGEE. The CDR3 sequence is 15 residues long. V was clipped by 2 bases and J by 5 bases; unmatched bases: 6. Here the CDR3 reads CASSVGQGANNEQFF. The CDR3 DNA reads TGTGCCAGCAGCGTGGGCCAGGGGGCGAACAATGAGCAGTTCTTC.

This chain joins TRBV14 and TRBJ2-2; 12 positions agree with TRBD2. Unmatched junction bases numbered 6, after V lost 4 bases and J lost 6 bases. The CDR3 loop spans 16 amino acids. Germline V gives CDR1 SGHDN, CDR2 FVKESK. The CDR3 loop is CASSPSSGGAPGELFF. CDR3 bases: TGTGCCAGCAGCCCTTCTAGCGGGGGGGCCCCCGGGGAGCTGTTTTTT.

The V gene is TRBV28, the J gene TRBJ2-4; 8 nucleotides match TRBD2. The CDR3 runs to 13 residues. Germline loops: CDR1 MDHEN, CDR2 SYDVKM. The CDR3 DNA follows: TGTGCAGCTCGGACCGGGGGGGAAAACATTCAGTACTTC. Protein: CAARTGGENIQYF.

This clone was counted a few times. The gene calls are TRBV27 and TRBJ1-4, with 7 bases lining up with TRBD1. The germline V gene has CDR1 MNHEY and CDR2 SMNVEV (reference sequence). The CDR3 runs 15 residues. Unmatched junction bases numbered 3, after V lost 3 bases and J lost 2 bases. Here the CDR3 reads CASSFRGRTNEKLFF. Written as DNA, the CDR3 is TGTGCCAGCAGTTTTAGGGGGCGCACTAATGAAAAACTGTTTTTT.

This rearrangement joins TRBV11-2 to TRBJ2-2; TRBD1 might be the D (6 bases). V was cut by 2 bases and J by 6 bases, with 16 bases left in between. The CDR3 is made up of 16 amino acids. Germline lookup yields CDR1 SGHAT and CDR2 FQNNGV. The CDR3 nucleotides read TGTGCCAGCAGCTTACCCCCGGCACAGGGCTCCGGGGAGCTGTTTTTT. It specifies CASSLPPAQGSGELFF. The whole variable domain, filled in from reference TRBV11-2 and TRBJ2-2, reads EAGVAQSPRYKIIEKRQSVAFWCNPISGHATLYWYQQILGQGPKLLIQFQNNGVVDDSQLPKDRFSAERLKGVDSTLKIQPAKLEDSAVYLCASSLPPAQGSGELFFGEGSRLTVL.

This clone appeared a single time. The chain links TRBV5-1 to TRBJ2-3, with unresolved D. The germline CDR1 and CDR2 sequences are SGHRS and YFSETQ. V was pared by 0 bases and J by 1 base, with 6 bases between. This CDR3 contains 14 residues. CDR3 bases: TGCGCCAGCAGCTTGGTTAAGGGCACAGATACGCAGTATTTT. This gives the protein CASSLVKGTDTQYF. Full variable domain (missing parts from reference TRBV5-1 and TRBJ2-3): KAGVTQTPRYLIKTRGQQVTLSCSPISGHRSVSWYQQTPGQGLQFLFEYFSETQRNKGNFPGRFSGRQFSNSRSEMNVSTLELGDSALYLCASSLVKGTDTQYFGPGTRLTVL.

CDR3 nucleotides: TGTGCCAGCAGCTTGCCGGACAGGGTTCCCTATGGCTACACCTTC. Its protein is CASSLPDRVPYGYTF. This sequence joins TRBV5-6 and TRBJ1-2; 8 bases are a match to TRBD1. Germline lookup yields CDR1 SGHDT and CDR2 YYEEEE. The CDR3 extends over 15 amino acids. Trimming at V came to 1 base and at J to 4 bases, leaving 6 bases not matched to a gene.